What follows describes a single TCR beta chain. Its target is not known. The second PCR ran about 6 to 11 cycles with a sample-barcoded 5' primer and J-beta primers. Every single cDNA molecule received a tag from a template-switch adaptor with 12 random nucleotides. Via MiXCR, TCRdb re-called the 5' RACE reads, giving one row per CDR3 protein. This table holds 1.5 million or so distinct CDR3 sequences, 40% to 50% found once. The record originates from a study of blood T cells in healthy people across ages. CDR1 is KGHSH, CDR2 LQKENI, per germline. J was trimmed by 6 bases and V by 6 bases; bases with no gene match: 8. The CDR3 is 15 amino acids. General study findings and limits: Long-lived and aged donors differed, with more naive CD4+ cells and higher diversity in the long-lived.

The chain employs TRBV18 and TRBJ2-1; the match to TRBD2 covers 10 bases. This TCR derives from a young woman in good health. Sequenced sample: blood. The CDR3 protein is CASSSSSGSINEQFF. CDR3 bases: TGTGCCAGCTCCTCCTCTAGCGGGAGTATCAATGAGCAGTTCTTC.